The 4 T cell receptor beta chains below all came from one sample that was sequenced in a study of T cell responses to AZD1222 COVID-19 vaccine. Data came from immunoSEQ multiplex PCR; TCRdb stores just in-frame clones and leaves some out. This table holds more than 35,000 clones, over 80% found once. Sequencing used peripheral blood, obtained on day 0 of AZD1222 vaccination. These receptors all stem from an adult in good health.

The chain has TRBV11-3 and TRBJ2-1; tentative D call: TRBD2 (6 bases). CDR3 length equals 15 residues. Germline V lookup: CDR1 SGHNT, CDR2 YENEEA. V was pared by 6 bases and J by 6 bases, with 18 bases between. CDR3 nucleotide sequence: TGTGCCAGCAGAGGGGAAGCGGCCGGGGGCAATGAGCAGTTCTTC. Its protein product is CASRGEAAGGNEQFF.

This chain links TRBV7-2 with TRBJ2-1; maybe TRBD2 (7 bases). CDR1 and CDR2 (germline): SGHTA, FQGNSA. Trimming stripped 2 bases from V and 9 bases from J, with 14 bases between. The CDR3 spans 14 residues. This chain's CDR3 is CASSLTGGRGEQFF. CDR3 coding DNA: TGTGCCAGCAGCTTAACGGGGGGCAGGGGTGAGCAGTTCTTC.

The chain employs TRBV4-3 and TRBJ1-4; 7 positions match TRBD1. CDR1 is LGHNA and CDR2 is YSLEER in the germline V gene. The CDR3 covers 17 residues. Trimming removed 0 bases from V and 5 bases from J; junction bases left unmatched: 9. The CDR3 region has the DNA TGCGCCAGCAGCCAAGATGGTTACCTCAGGGGGAATGAAAAACTGTTTTTT. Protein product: CASSQDGYLRGNEKLFF.

The CDR3 DNA is TGTGCCAGCAGTCCCCCTCCGGGTGATACGCAGTATTTT. It specifies CASSPPPGDTQYF. This rearrangement joins TRBV6-2 or TRBV6-3 to TRBJ2-3; D gene ambiguous. This CDR3 has 13 amino acids. CDR1 and CDR2 (germline): MNHEY, SVGEGT. V was clipped by 5 bases and J by 6 bases, with 12 bases between them.